The 12 T cell receptor beta chains given below trace back to one sample, sequenced in a study of T cells in Graves' hyperthyroidism and ophthalmopathy. Amplified TCR beta CDR3 regions derived from RNA transcripts. The HTBI primer set drove a first-round RT-PCR of the TCR CDR3. TCRdb re-derived calls from the multiplex PCR reads in MiXCR, one entry per CDR3 protein. The repertoire holds around 530,000 distinct CDR3 sequences, with more than 15% as singletons. The sequencing sample was made of blood. These receptor sequences come from a woman aged 18-29 years with Graves' ophthalmopathy.

The gene calls are TRBV6-1 and TRBJ2-1; TRBD1 agrees at 10 bases. Losses at the gene ends were 3 bases for V and 6 bases for J; bases not matched to a gene: 5. CDR3 length: 15 residues. Germline CDR1 is MNHNS and CDR2 is SASEGT. CDR3 nucleotides: TGTGCCAGCAGTGATAGGGACAGGGGTTCCAATGAGCAGTTCTTC. Translated, it gives CASSDRDRGSNEQFF.

This clonotype appeared many times. This chain joins TRBV27 and TRBJ2-7, with 11 positions matching TRBD2. The germline CDR1 and CDR2 sequences are MNHEY and SMNVEV (reference sequence). V trimming: 4 bases; J trimming: 3 bases; junction bases outside the gene matches: 11. The CDR3 covers 17 residues. Here the CDR3 reads CASSSLLAGGPFYEQYF. CDR3 DNA sequence: TGTGCCAGCAGTTCCCTCTTAGCGGGAGGGCCATTCTACGAGCAGTACTTC.

As concerns this clonotype: A much more abundant neighbour one base away suggests this may be a read error. The gene calls are TRBV4-2 and TRBJ2-7, with a weak D call TRBD2 (6 bases). This CDR3 is 13 amino acids long. Trimming pared 5 bases from V and 4 bases from J, leaving 12 bases between. Germline V gene sequence: CDR1 LGHNA, CDR2 YNFKEQ. CDR3 protein: CASSSRRGYEQYF. CDR3 sequence (DNA): TGTGCCAGCAGCTCTCGGCGGGGATACGAGCAGTACTTC.

Comments on this clonotype: Since a much larger clone is just one base distant, this may be a read error. This likely comes from a read error, as the CDR3 has no conserved phenylalanine or tryptophan at its end. This sequence joins TRBV20-1 and TRBJ1-1; TRBD1 aligns across 7 bases. The V and J ends lost 3 bases and 1 base, in that order; junction bases with no gene match: 17. The CDR3 is 18 amino acids. The germline CDR1 and CDR2 sequences are DFQATT and SNEGSKA (reference sequence). CDR3 amino acids: CSARGFLTAQGPNTEAFL. CDR3 in DNA: TGCAGTGCTAGGGGGTTTTTGACCGCACAGGGGCCGAACACTGAAGCTTTCCTT.

This clonotype was found a few times. This chain uses TRBV11-2 with TRBJ2-5, with D perhaps matching TRBD1 (5 bases). The V gene's germline CDR1 is SGHAT and CDR2 FQNNGV. The CDR3 is made up of 14 amino acids. V shed 8 bases and J shed 4 bases, with 17 bases lying between them. The CDR3 loop reads CASGISGMGETQYF. The CDR3 DNA reads TGTGCCAGCGGCATCTCAGGGATGGGAGAGACCCAGTACTTC.

This clonotype has a handful of counts. This chain links TRBV6-2 or TRBV6-3 with TRBJ2-3; D unresolved. V lost 5 bases and J 0 bases, leaving 9 bases between the germline ends. The CDR3 has 14 residues. From germline, CDR1 is MNHEY and CDR2 SVGEGT. The CDR3 DNA follows: TGTGCCAGCAGTACGACGGATAGCACAGATACGCAGTATTTT. Its protein is CASSTTDSTDTQYF.

This clonotype was recorded at least ten times. The V call is TRBV2, the J call TRBJ1-2; D ambiguous. The CDR3 loop spans 12 amino acids. The V gene lost 7 bases and the J gene lost 4 bases, with 10 bases spanning the gap. CDR1 is SNHLY and CDR2 is FYNNEI in the germline V gene. CDR3 nucleotide sequence: TGTGCCAGCATCAGGATCCCCTATGGCTACACCTTC. This sequence encodes CASIRIPYGYTF.

Many counts were recorded for this clonotype. The chain employs TRBV7-2 and TRBJ2-1; D not certain. The V and J ends lost 3 bases and 10 bases respectively, with 13 bases between them. CDR1 SGHTA and CDR2 FQGNSA come from the germline V gene. The CDR3 length is 13 residues. The CDR3 bases are TGTGCCAGCAGCTTGGCAGGTATGCGGGAGCAGTTCTTC. It translates to CASSLAGMREQFF.

Regarding this clonotype: This clone may be a read error of a much larger clone one base away. The rearrangement uses TRBV10-3 and TRBJ2-7; D is undetermined. Germline CDR1 ENHRY, CDR2 SYGVKD. The CDR3 is 13 amino acids. CDR3 sequence reads: CATSDPISYEQYF. The CDR3 coding sequence is TGTGCCACCAGTGACCCAATCTCCTACGAGCAGTACTTC.

This clonotype was picked up many times. A junction boundary mismatches the germline segment, possibly from a read error. The V call is TRBV29-1, the J call TRBJ1-1, with a possible D match to TRBD1 (5 bases). Germline CDR1 SQVTM, CDR2 ANQGSEA. This CDR3 comprises 12 residues. CDR3 nucleotide sequence: TGCAGCTTTGACGGGGAGGGGAGTGAAGCTTTCTTT. Its protein product is CSFDGEGSEAFF.

This clonotype was seen a handful of times. CDR3 protein: CASSLPDRGYEQYF. CDR3 in DNA: TGTGCCAGCAGCTTACCGGACAGGGGCTACGAGCAGTACTTC. This sequence joins TRBV7-6 and TRBJ2-7, with 9 bases aligning to TRBD1. V shed 2 bases, J shed 3 bases, and the junction held 2 bases outside the gene matches. The CDR3 has 14 amino acids. From germline, CDR1 is SGHVS and CDR2 FNYEAQ. Based on the CDR3 plus reference TRBV7-6 and TRBJ2-7, the full variable domain is GAGVSQSPRYKVTKRGQDVALRCDPISGHVSLYWYRQALGQGPEFLTYFNYEAQQDKSGLPNDRFSAERPEGSISTLTIQRTEQRDSAMYRCASSLPDRGYEQYFGPGTRLTVT.

The V and J genes are TRBV6-2 or TRBV6-3 and TRBJ2-7; perhaps D is TRBD1 or TRBD2 (7 bases each). Trimming cost V 9 bases and J 0 bases, with 15 bases left between them. CDR1 and CDR2 from the germline V gene are MNHEY and SVGEGT. The CDR3 length is 14 residues. The CDR3 sequence: CASRQGLSSYEQYF. In DNA form, the CDR3 reads TGTGCCAGTCGACAGGGACTATCCTCCTACGAGCAGTACTTC.